A single sample is the source of the 5 T cell receptor beta chains below, sequenced in a study of lymphopenia after photon versus proton radiotherapy (dated by TCRdb to the late 2010s). Libraries were built with the immunoSEQ multiplex PCR assay. This is the immuneACCESS table as TCRdb keeps it, with only in-frame sequences that have V and J called. A part of the clones is gone; compared with another copy, unresolved V genes explain less than half, and the rest is unexplained. This sample has some 15,000 clones in its table, and 88% of those were observed once. About 60% of the sample rests with the top ten. The specimen was peripheral blood, collected from a patient treated with proton-based radiotherapy. The source of these receptors is a woman aged 60-75 years with cholangiocarcinoma. Some clones in this sample may be carry-over from other donors' samples.

The V and J genes are TRBV25-1 and TRBJ2-7, with a tentative D call TRBD1 (6 bases). Trimming removed 3 bases at V and 3 bases at J, with 24 bases between. Germline CDR1 is MGHDK and CDR2 is SYGVNS. The CDR3 is made up of 18 amino acids. As DNA, the CDR3 is TGTGCCAGCAGTGACTCGTCCGGGACACCCCTCCGGGTCTACGAGCAGTACTTC. Protein: CASSDSSGTPLRVYEQYF.

The chain links TRBV7-8 to TRBJ2-2; TRBD1 agrees at 8 bases. From germline, CDR1 is SGHVS and CDR2 FQNEAQ. This CDR3 comprises 21 residues. V was pared by 0 bases and J by 0 bases, with 15 bases of the junction left unmatched. The DNA for the CDR3 is TGTGCCAGCAGCTTAGCGGTAAGGGGGACAGGAAGAGCCGCGAACACCGGGGAGCTGTTTTTT. It is translated as CASSLAVRGTGRAANTGELFF.

This chain joins TRBV5-1 and TRBJ2-2; tentatively, D is TRBD1 or TRBD2 (5 bases each). This CDR3 has 15 amino acids. Germline CDR1 is SGHRS and CDR2 is YFSETQ. V was pared by 3 bases and J by 2 bases, with 11 bases between. The CDR3 DNA reads TGCGCCAGCAGCTATGGGACGGAAAACACCGGGGAGCTGTTTTTT. Protein sequence: CASSYGTENTGELFF.

V usage is TRBV2 and J usage is TRBJ1-2, with D possibly being TRBD1 (6 bases). V dropped 4 bases and J dropped 6 bases, with 18 bases sitting between them. Germline CDR1 SNHLY, CDR2 FYNNEI. The CDR3 spans 15 residues. This chain's CDR3 is CASSVGTGSVNGYTF. CDR3 sequence (DNA): TGTGCCAGCAGTGTTGGTACAGGGAGCGTTAATGGCTACACCTTC. Filled out from reference TRBV2 and TRBJ1-2, the complete variable domain reads EPEVTQTPSHQVTQMGQEVILRCVPISNHLYFYWYRQILGQKVEFLVSFYNNEISEKSEIFDDQFSVERPDGSNFTLKIRSTKLEDSAMYFCASSVGTGSVNGYTFGSGTRLTVV.

This clone was observed once. The chain combines TRBV5-8 with TRBJ2-1; 9 bases fit TRBD1. Germline loops: CDR1 SGHTS, CDR2 YDEGEE. The V and J ends lost 8 bases and 8 bases, in that order; junction bases with no gene match: 5. The CDR3 spans 12 residues. CDR3 nucleotide sequence: TGTGCCAGAGGGACAGGGACCCATGAGCAGTTCTTC. This translates into CARGTGTHEQFF.